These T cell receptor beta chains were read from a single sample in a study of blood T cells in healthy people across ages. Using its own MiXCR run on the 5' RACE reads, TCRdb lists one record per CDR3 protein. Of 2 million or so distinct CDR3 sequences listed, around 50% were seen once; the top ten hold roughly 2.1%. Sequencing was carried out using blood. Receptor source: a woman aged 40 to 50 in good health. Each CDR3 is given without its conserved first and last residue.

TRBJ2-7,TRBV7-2,ASSPGGPKQY
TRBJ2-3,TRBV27,ASRLYVSTDTQY
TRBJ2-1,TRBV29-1,SVVRGDSYNEQF
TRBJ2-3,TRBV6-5,ASSFEGPDTQY
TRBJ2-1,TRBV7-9,ASSSSGGGSSYNEQF
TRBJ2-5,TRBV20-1,SASLQKGNQETQY
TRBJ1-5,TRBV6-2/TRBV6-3,ASREYSPRGINQPQH
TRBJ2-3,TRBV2,ASSQQGVPPDTQY
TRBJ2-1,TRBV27,ASSLKTYNEQF
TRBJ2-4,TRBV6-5,ASRGGTIAKNIQY
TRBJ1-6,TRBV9,ASSPHRGDNSPLH
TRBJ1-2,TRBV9,ASSDSDRVNYGYT
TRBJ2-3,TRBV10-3,AIGTKSDTQY
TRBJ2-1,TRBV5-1,ASSFSHNSYNEQF
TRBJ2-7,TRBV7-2,ASSPSTGTHSYEQY
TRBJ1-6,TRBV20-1,SAKRSGAQNSPLH
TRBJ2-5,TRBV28,ASSVGGSIETQY
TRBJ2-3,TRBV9,ASSTRTSGGVDTQY
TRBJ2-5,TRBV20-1,SARGDQGRETQY
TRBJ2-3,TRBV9,ASSLGASHTDTQY
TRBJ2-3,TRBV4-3,ASSQDWPLPDTQY
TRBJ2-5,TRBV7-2,ASSLALGQVRTQY
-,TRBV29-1,SVRQSGETQY
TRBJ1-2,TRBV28,ASSQHLSGTAHYT
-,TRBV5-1,ASSLHSGGAEQY
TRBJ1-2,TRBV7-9,ASSPEVPGLAGYT
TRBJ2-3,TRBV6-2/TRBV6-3,ASHSLLKADTQY
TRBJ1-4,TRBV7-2,ASSLLAMQALNEKLF
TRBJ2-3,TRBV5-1,ASSFQDTRADTQY
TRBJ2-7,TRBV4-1,ASRGGVSYEQY
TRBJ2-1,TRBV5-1,ASNAGRSNEQF
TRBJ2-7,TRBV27,ASSNSGGFSEQY
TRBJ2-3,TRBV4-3,ASSQYRRGVSTDTQY
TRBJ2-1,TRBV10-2,ASSVTSGGHSEQF
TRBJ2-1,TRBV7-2,ASSQSWGGRGQF
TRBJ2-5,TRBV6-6,ASSYGLAGRETQY
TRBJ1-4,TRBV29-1,SVARDSEKLF
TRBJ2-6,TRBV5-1,ASSPREPYIGANVLT
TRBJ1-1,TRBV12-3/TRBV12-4,ASSLPRGAGGTEAF
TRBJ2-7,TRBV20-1,SARDRVFSYEQY
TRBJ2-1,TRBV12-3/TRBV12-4,ASSSTTGALYSYNEQF
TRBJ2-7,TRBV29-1,SVEGGGTYEQY
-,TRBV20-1,SAKSSSGTQY
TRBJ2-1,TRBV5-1,ASSLEPGHTKNEQF
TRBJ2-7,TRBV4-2,ASSQDSAGVGNEQY
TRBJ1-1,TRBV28,ATGDLGGTEAF
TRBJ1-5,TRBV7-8,ASSHQGGWWNQPQH
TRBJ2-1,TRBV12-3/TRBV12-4,ASSPKGVTYNEQF
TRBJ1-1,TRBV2,ASKYEGSMNTEAF
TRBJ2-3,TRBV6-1,ASSRRLGTRSTDTQY
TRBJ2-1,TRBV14,ASSQELDGWQF
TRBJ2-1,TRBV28,ASPPFGGSAIYNEQF